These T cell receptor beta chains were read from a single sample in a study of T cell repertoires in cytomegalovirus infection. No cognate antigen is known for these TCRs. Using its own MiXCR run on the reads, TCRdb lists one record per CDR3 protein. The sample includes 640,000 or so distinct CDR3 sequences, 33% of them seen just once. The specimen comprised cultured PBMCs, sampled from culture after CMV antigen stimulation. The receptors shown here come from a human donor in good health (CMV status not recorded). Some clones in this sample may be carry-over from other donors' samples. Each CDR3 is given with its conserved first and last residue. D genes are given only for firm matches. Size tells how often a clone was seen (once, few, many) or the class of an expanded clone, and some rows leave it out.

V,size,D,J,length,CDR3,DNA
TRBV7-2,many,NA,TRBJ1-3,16,CASSLSSASIGNTIYF,TGTGCCAGCAGCTTATCTTCAGCGTCCATTGGAAACACCATATATTTT
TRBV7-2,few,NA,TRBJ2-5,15,CASSTFGGAGETQYF,TGTGCCAGCAGCACGTTCGGGGGCGCGGGAGAGACCCAGTACTTC
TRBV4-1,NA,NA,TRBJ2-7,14,CASSRSRLAPEQYF,TGCGCCAGCAGCCGCAGCAGGCTAGCTCCCGAGCAGTACTTC
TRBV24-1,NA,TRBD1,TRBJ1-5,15,CATSDDREGNQPQHF,TGTGCCACCAGTGATGACAGGGAGGGCAATCAGCCCCAGCATTTT
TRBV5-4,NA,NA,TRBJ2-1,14,CASTSPRRNNEQFF,TGTGCCAGCACCTCCCCTCGGCGGAACAATGAGCAGTTCTTC
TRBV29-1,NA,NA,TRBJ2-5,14,CSAALRRQQETQYF,TGCAGCGCCGCCCTAAGACGGCAACAAGAGACCCAGTACTTC
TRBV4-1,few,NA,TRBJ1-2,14,CASSPRVSTDGYTF,TGCGCCAGCAGCCCTCGAGTTTCGACAGACGGCTACACCTTC
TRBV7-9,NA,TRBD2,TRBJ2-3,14,CASSWAGGGDTQYF,TGTGCCAGCAGCTGGGCGGGAGGCGGCGATACGCAGTATTTT
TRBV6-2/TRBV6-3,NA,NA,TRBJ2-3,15,CASSEDLLSTDTQYF,TGTGCCAGCAGTGAGGACCTACTTAGCACAGATACGCAGTATTTT
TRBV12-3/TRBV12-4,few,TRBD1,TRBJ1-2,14,CASSLEGQIYGYTF,TGTGCCAGCAGTTTAGAGGGACAGATTTATGGCTACACCTTC
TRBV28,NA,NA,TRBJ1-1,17,CASSLTPRSAMNTEAFF,TGTGCCAGCAGCCTAACCCCCCGGAGCGCCATGAACACTGAAGCTTTCTTT
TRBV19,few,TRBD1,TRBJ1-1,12,CATGDRGSEAFF,TGTGCCACCGGGGACAGGGGGTCTGAAGCTTTCTTT
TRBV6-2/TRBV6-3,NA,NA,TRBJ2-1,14,CASSYTPGYNEQFF,TGTGCCAGCAGTTACACTCCGGGGTACAATGAGCAGTTCTTC
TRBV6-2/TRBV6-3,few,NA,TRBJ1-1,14,CASRWTAQNTEAFF,TGTGCCAGCAGGTGGACAGCGCAGAACACTGAAGCTTTCTTT
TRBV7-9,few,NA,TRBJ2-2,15,CASSAPIGDTGELFF,TGTGCCAGCAGCGCCCCAATCGGCGACACCGGGGAGCTGTTTTTT
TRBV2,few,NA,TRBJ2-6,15,CASSEDQTGANVLTF,TGTGCCAGCAGTGAAGACCAGACTGGGGCCAACGTCCTGACTTTC
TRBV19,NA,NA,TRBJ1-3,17,CASETRNSGDSGNTIYF,TGTGCCAGTGAAACCCGAAACTCAGGCGACTCTGGAAACACCATATATTTT
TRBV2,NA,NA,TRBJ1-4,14,CATKLVQGDEKLFF,TGTGCCACAAAGTTAGTACAGGGTGATGAAAAACTGTTTTTT
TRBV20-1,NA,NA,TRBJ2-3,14,CSAREQGSTDTQYF,TGCAGTGCTAGAGAGCAGGGCAGCACAGATACGCAGTATTTT
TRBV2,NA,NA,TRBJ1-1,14,CASFLGGRGTEAFF,TGTGCCAGTTTCCTCGGGGGGCGGGGCACTGAAGCTTTCTTT
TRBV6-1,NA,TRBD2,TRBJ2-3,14,CASGLAGGLDTQYF,TGTGCCAGCGGGCTAGCGGGGGGTCTAGATACGCAGTATTTT
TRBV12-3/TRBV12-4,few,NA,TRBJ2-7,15,CASSHLGGGGNEQYF,TGTGCCAGCAGTCATCTTGGGGGAGGAGGCAACGAGCAGTACTTC
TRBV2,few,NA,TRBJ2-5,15,CASRPRDGIQETQYF,TGTGCCAGCAGGCCCAGGGACGGAATACAAGAGACCCAGTACTTC
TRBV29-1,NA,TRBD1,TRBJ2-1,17,CSARGSADRGTYNEQFF,TGCAGCGCAAGGGGTAGCGCGGACAGGGGCACCTACAATGAGCAGTTCTTC
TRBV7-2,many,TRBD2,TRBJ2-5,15,CASSRGTSPQETQYF,TGTGCCAGCAGCCGAGGGACTAGCCCTCAAGAGACCCAGTACTTC
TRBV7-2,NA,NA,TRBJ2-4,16,CASSLDPGAGKNIQYF,TGTGCCAGCAGCTTAGATCCGGGGGCCGGCAAAAACATTCAGTACTTC
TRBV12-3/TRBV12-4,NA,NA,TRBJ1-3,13,CASSFWAGNTIYF,TGTGCCAGCAGTTTTTGGGCAGGAAACACCATATATTTT
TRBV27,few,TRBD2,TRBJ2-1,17,CASSLLGTSGGYNEQFF,TGTGCCAGCAGTTTACTCGGGACTAGCGGGGGTTACAATGAGCAGTTCTTC
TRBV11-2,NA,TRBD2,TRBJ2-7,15,CASSLASGRANEQYF,TGTGCCAGCAGCTTGGCTAGCGGGAGGGCAAACGAGCAGTACTTC
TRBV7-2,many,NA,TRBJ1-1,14,CASREGIGDTEAFF,TGTGCCAGCAGGGAAGGCATAGGGGACACTGAAGCTTTCTTT
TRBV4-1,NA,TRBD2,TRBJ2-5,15,CASSQDGRGAETQYF,TGCGCCAGCAGCCAAGATGGGCGGGGGGCAGAGACCCAGTACTTC
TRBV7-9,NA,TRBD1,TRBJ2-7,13,CASRPGGSTGQYF,TGTGCCAGCAGGCCAGGGGGCTCAACAGGGCAGTACTTC
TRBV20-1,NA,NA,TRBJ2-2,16,CSAYNPGQGPTGELSF,TGCAGTGCGTACAACCCGGGGCAGGGTCCCACCGGGGAGCTGTCTTTT
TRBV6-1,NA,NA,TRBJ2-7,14,CASSSSGFGYEQYF,TGTGCCAGCAGTTCCAGTGGATTTGGCTACGAGCAGTACTTC
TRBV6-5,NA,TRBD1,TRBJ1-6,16,CASSYGDRGYNSPLHF,TGTGCCAGCAGTTACGGGGACAGGGGTTATAATTCACCCCTCCACTTT
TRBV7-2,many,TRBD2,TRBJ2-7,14,CASSRGLAGYEQYF,TGTGCCAGCAGCAGGGGACTAGCGGGCTACGAGCAGTACTTC
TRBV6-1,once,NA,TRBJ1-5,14,CASRKQGSNQPQHF,TGTGCCAGCAGGAAACAGGGTAGCAATCAGCCCCAGCATTTT
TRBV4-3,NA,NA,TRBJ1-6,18,CASSQEPLTTGPNSPLHF,TGCGCCAGCAGCCAAGAACCCCTGACGACAGGCCCAAATTCACCCCTCCACTTT
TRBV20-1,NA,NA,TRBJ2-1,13,CSARDSRTNAQFF,TGCAGTGCTAGAGATTCCCGGACCAACGCGCAGTTCTTC
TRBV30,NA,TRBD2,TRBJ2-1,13,CAWRTSGYNEQFF,TGTGCCTGGAGAACTAGCGGCTACAATGAGCAGTTCTTC
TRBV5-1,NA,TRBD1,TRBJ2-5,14,CASVPQGAWETQYF,TGCGCCAGCGTCCCCCAGGGGGCATGGGAGACCCAGTACTTC
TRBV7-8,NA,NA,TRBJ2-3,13,CASSLEATDTQYF,TGTGCCAGCAGCTTAGAGGCCACAGATACGCAGTATTTT
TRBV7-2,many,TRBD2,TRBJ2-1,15,CASSSGLAVGNEQFF,TGTGCCAGCAGCTCGGGACTAGCCGTCGGGAATGAGCAGTTCTTC
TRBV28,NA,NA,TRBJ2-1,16,CASSFFRGGRHNEQFF,TGTGCCAGCAGTTTTTTTAGGGGGGGCCGGCACAATGAGCAGTTCTTC
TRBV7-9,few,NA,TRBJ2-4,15,CASSLQDAHKNIQYF,TGTGCCAGCAGCTTGCAAGATGCCCACAAAAACATTCAGTACTTC
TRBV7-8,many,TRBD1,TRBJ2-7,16,CASSMWGDRGGGEQYF,TGTGCCAGCAGCATGTGGGGGGACAGGGGAGGAGGCGAGCAGTACTTC
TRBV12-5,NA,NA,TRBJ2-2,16,CASGQNGTPRPGELFF,TGTGCTAGTGGCCAGAACGGGACACCTCGACCCGGGGAGCTGTTTTTT
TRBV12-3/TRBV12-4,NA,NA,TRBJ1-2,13,CASSPDQLYGYTF,TGTGCCAGCAGTCCCGATCAACTATATGGCTACACCTTC
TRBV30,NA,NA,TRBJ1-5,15,CAWSVGAALNQPQHF,TGTGCCTGGAGTGTAGGGGCAGCCCTTAATCAGCCCCAGCATTTT
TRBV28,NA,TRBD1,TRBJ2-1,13,CASRDRGAYEQFF,TGTGCCAGCCGAGACAGGGGGGCGTATGAGCAGTTCTTC
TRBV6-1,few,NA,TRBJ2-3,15,CASSRDTSSTDTQYF,TGTGCCAGCAGTAGGGACACCTCTAGCACAGATACGCAGTATTTT
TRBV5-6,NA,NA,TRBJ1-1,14,CASSQTGPNTEAFF,TGTGCCAGCAGCCAAACAGGTCCTAACACTGAAGCTTTCTTT
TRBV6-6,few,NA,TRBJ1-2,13,CASSTETGYGYTF,TGTGCCAGCAGCACCGAGACAGGCTATGGCTACACCTTC
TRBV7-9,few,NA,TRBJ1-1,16,CASSPDTPEGNTEAFF,TGTGCCAGCAGCCCTGACACGCCAGAAGGGAACACTGAAGCTTTCTTT
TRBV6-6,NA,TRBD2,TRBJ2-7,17,CASIGGRASGVTYEQYF,TGTGCCAGCATCGGGGGTAGGGCTAGCGGGGTTACCTACGAGCAGTACTTC
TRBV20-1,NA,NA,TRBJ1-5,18,CSANEVRQHVRGNQPQHF,TGCAGTGCTAATGAGGTTAGGCAGCATGTCCGCGGCAATCAGCCCCAGCATTTT